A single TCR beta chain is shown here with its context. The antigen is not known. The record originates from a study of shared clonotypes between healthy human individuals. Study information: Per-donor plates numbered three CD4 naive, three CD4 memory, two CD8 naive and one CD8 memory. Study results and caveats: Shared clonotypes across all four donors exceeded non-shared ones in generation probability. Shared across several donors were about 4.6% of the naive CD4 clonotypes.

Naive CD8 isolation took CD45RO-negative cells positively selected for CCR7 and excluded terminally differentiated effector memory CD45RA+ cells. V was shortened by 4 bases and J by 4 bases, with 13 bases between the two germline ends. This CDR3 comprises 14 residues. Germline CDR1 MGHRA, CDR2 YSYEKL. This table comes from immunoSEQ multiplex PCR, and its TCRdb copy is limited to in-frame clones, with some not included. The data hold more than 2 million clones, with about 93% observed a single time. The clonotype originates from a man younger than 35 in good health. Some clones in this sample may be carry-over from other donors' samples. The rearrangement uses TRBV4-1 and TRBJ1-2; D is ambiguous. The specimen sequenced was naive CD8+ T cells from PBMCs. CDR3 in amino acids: CASSPVDIPYGYTF. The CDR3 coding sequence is TGCGCCAGCAGCCCGGTAGACATCCCCTATGGCTACACCTTC.